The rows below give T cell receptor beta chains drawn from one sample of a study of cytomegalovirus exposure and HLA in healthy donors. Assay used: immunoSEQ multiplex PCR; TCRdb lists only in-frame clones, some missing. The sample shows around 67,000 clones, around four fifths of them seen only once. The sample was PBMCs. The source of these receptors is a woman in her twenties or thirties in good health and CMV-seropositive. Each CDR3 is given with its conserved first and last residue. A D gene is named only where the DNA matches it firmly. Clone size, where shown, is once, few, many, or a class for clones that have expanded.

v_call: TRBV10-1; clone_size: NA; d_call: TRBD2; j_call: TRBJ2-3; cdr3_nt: TGCGCCAGCAGTGATGCGGGGGTGAGGACAGATACGCAGTATTTT; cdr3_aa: CASSDAGVRTDTQYF
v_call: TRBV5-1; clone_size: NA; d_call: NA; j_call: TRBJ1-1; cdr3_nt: TGCGCCAGCAGCCAAGGCGGAGGGAACACTGAAGCTTTCTTT; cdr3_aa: CASSQGGGNTEAFF
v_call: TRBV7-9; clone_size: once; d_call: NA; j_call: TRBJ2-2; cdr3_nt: TGTGCCAGCAGCTCCGACTTAGCCGGGGAGCTGTTTTTT; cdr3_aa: CASSSDLAGELFF
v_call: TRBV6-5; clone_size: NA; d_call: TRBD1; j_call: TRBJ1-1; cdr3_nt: TGTGCCAGCAGTTACATTGGGACAGGGAAAGCTTTCTTT; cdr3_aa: CASSYIGTGKAFF
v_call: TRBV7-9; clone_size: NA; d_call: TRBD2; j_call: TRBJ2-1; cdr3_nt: TGTGCCAGCAGCAGCCGACTAGCGGGAGTTCAGGGGAATGAGCAGTTCTTC; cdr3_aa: CASSSRLAGVQGNEQFF
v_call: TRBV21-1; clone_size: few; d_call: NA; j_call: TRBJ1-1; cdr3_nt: TGTGCCAGCAGCATCTTGACAGGGGGCGAGGGAACTGAAGCTTTCTTT; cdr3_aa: CASSILTGGEGTEAFF
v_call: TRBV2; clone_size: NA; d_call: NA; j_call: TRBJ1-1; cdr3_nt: TGTGCCAGCAGTTTTCAGGGGAACACTGAAGCTTTCTTT; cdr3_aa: CASSFQGNTEAFF
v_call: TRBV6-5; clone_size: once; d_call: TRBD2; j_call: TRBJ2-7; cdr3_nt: TGTGCCAGCAGTTATGGGGCTAGCGGGAGGACCTACGAGCAGTACTTC; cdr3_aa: CASSYGASGRTYEQYF
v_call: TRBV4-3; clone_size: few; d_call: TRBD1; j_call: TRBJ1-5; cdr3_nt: TGCGCCAGCAGCCAACTCGGGACAGGGGATTATAGCAATCAGCCCCAGCATTTT; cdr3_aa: CASSQLGTGDYSNQPQHF
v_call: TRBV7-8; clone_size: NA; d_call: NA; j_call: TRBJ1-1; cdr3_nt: TGTGCCAGCAGCCTCCGGGAGGCCACCATGAACACTGAAGCTTTCTTT; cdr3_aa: CASSLREATMNTEAFF
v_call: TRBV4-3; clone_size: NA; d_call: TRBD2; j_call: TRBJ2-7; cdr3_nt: TGCGCCAGCAGCCCAGGAGAGGGACTAGCAGAAACCTACGAGCAGTACTTC; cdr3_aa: CASSPGEGLAETYEQYF
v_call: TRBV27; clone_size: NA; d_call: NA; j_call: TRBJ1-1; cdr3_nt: TGTGCCAGCCGGGCCCAGGGGTACACTGAAGCTTTCTTT; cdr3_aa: CASRAQGYTEAFF
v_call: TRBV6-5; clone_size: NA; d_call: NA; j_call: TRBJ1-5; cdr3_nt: TGTGCCAGCAGCCCCGGGAGGAATCAGCCCCAGCATTTT; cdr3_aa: CASSPGRNQPQHF
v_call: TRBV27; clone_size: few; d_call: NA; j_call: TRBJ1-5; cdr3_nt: TGTGCCAGCAGTTTACGGGAGAGCAATCAGCCCCAGCATTTT; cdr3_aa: CASSLRESNQPQHF
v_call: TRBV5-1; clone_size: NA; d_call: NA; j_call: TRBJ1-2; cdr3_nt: TGCGCCAGCCGGGCTGGGGGAGGCTATGGCTACACCTTC; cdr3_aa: CASRAGGGYGYTF
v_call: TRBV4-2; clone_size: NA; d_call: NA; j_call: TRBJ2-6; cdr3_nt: TGTGCCAGCAGCCAAGCGGGTACTGGGGCCAACGTCCTGACTTTC; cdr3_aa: CASSQAGTGANVLTF
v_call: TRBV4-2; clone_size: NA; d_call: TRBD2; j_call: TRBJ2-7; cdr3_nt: TGTGCCAGCAGCCAAGAACCGGGCGGGAGTAACCACGAGCAGTACTTC; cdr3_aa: CASSQEPGGSNHEQYF
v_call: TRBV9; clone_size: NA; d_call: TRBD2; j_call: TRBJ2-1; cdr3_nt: TGTGCCAGCAGCGCGGGACTAGCCCAAAGAGGCAATGAGCAGTTCTTC; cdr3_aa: CASSAGLAQRGNEQFF
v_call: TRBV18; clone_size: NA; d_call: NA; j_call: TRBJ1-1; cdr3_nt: TGTGCCAGCTCCCCCCCGGGGAACACTGAAGCTTTCTTT; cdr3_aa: CASSPPGNTEAFF
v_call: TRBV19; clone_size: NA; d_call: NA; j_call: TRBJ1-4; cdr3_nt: TGTGCCAGTACCTCGGGATCCCGCGGAGAAAAACTGTTTTTT; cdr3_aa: CASTSGSRGEKLFF
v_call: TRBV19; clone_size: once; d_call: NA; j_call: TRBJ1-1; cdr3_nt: TGTGCCAGTAGTATAGTCGGGTCGAACACTGAAGCTTTCTTT; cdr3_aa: CASSIVGSNTEAFF
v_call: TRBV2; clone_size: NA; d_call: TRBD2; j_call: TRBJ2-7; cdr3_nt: TGTGCCAGCAGAGAGTCGCTAGCGGGAGCGTCCGAGCAGTACTTC; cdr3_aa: CASRESLAGASEQYF
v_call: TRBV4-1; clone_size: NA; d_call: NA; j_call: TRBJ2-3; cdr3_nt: TGCGCCAGCAGCCGCGACCCACAGGACACAGATACGCAGTATTTT; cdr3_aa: CASSRDPQDTDTQYF
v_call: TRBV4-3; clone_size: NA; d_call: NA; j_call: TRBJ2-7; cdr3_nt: TGCGCCAGCAGCCAAGATCTAAAGCGGGCCTACGAGCAGTACTTC; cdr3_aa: CASSQDLKRAYEQYF
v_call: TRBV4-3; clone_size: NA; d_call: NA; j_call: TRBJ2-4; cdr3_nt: TGCGCCAGCAGCCAAGATCGTGGGCAGGGCAGGAACATTCAGTACTTC; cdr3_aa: CASSQDRGQGRNIQYF
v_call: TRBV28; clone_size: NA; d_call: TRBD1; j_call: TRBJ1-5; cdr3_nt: TGTGCCAGCAGGATGGGACAGGGGGCGACTCAGCCCCAGCATTTT; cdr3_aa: CASRMGQGATQPQHF
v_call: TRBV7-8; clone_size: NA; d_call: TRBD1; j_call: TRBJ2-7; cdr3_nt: TGTGCCAGCAGCTTACAACTAACGGGACAGAAGTACGAGCAGTACTTC; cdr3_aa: CASSLQLTGQKYEQYF
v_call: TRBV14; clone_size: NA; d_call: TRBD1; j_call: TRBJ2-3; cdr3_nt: TGTGCCAGCAGCCTCCGGGACAGGGGGTCCATAGATACGCAGTATTTT; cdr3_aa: CASSLRDRGSIDTQYF
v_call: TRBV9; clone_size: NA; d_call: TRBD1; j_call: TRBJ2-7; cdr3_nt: TGTGCCAGCAGCGCGACAGGGGTCGTCTACGAGCAGTACTTC; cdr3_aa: CASSATGVVYEQYF
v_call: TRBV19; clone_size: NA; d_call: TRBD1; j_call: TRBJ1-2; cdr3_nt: TGTGCCAGTAGTTGGGACAGCTCCTATGGCTACACCTTC; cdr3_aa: CASSWDSSYGYTF
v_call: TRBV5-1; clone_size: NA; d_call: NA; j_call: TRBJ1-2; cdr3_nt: TGCGCCAGCAGTTCCGGGACATACGCTAACTATGGCTACACCTTC; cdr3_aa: CASSSGTYANYGYTF
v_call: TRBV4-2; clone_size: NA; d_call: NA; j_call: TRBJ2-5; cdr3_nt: TGTGCCAGCAGCCAACGAGAGACCCAGTACTTC; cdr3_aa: CASSQRETQYF
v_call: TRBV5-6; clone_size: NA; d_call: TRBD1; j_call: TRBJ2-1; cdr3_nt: TGTGCCAGCAGCTTGCTTACCGGGACAGGGGACAATGAGCAGTTCTTC; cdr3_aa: CASSLLTGTGDNEQFF
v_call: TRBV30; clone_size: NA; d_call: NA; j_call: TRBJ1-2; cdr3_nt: TGTGCCTGGAGTGGGGCTGGGAACAGGGAGGGGGATTATGGCTACACCTTC; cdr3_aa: CAWSGAGNREGDYGYTF
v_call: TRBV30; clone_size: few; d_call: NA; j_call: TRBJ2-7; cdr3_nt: TGTGCCTGGAGTGTCGGCTACGAGCAGTACTTC; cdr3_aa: CAWSVGYEQYF
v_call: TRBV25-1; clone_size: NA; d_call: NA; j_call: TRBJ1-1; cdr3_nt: TGTGCCAGCAGTGAACGCGGCACTGAAGCTTTCTTT; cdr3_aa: CASSERGTEAFF
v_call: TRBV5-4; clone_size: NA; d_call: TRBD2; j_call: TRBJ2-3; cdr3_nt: TGTGCCAGCAGCTTGGGGACTAGCGGGATTTTTACAGATACGCAGTATTTT; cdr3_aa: CASSLGTSGIFTDTQYF
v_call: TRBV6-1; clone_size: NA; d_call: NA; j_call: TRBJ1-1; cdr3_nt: TGTGCCAGCAGCGGCCAGGTAGCTGAAGCTTTCTTT; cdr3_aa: CASSGQVAEAFF
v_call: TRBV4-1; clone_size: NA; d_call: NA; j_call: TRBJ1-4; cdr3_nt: TGCGCCAGCAGCCAAGGCTCCAGGGTTGAAAAACTGTTTTTT; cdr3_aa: CASSQGSRVEKLFF
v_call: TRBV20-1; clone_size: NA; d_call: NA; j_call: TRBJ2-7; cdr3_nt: TGCAGTGCTCACAACTCCTACGAGCAGTACTTC; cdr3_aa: CSAHNSYEQYF
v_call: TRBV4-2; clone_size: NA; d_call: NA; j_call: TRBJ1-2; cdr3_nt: TGTGCCAGCAGCCAAGACTCCGGTCGGGGAGGCTATGGCTACACCTTC; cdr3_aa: CASSQDSGRGGYGYTF
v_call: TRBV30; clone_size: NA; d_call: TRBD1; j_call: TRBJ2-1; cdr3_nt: TGTGCCTGGGGAACAGGGGGCAATGAGCAGTTCTTC; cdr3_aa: CAWGTGGNEQFF
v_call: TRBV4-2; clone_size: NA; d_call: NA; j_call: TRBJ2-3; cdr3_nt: TGTGCCAGCAGCCAAAGTAGCGGAAAAGGGACAGATACGCAGTATTTT; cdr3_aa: CASSQSSGKGTDTQYF
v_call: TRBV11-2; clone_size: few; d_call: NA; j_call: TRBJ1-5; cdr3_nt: TGTGCCAGCAGCTTGGACGCGGGATTAGGTTCCCAGCATTTT; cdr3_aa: CASSLDAGLGSQHF
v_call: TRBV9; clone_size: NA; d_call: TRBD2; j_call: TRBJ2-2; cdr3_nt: TGTGCCAGCAGCGGGGGGCTAGCGGGAAACACCGGGGAGCTGTTTTTT; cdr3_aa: CASSGGLAGNTGELFF
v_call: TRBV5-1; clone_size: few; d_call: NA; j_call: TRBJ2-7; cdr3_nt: TGCGCCAGCAGCGCTGACAGTGCTACATCCTACGAGCAGTACTTC; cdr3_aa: CASSADSATSYEQYF